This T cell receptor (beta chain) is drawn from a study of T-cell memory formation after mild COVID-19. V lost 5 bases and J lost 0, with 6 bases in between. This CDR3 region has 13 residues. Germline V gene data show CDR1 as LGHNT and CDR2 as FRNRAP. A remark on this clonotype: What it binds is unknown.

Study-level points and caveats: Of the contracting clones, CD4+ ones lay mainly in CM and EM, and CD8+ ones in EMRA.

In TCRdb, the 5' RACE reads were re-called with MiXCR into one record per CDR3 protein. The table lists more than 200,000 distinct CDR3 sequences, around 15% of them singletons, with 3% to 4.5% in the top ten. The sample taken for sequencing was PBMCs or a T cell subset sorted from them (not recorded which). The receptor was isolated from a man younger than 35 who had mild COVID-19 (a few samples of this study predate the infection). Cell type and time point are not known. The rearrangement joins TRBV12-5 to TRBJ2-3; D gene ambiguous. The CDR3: CASGTTSTDTQYF. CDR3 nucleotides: TGTGCTAGTGGTACCACTAGCACAGATACGCAGTATTTT.